This entry lists 16 T cell receptor beta chains sequenced from one sample in a study of cytomegalovirus exposure and HLA in healthy donors (dated by TCRdb to about 2017). Library prep was done by the immunoSEQ multiplex PCR assay. A mixture of 60 forward primers for TCR Vbeta segments and 13 reverse primers for TCR Jbeta segments was used in the multiplex PCR. TCRdb re-hosts the immuneACCESS table, in-frame sequences only. Its copies lack some clones; in the studies checked, an unresolved V gene accounts for under half of them, and the cause for the rest is not known. This sample has some 140,000 clones in its table, and roughly four fifths of those were observed once. The top ten hold roughly 0.9% of the sample. Sample: PBMCs. The receptors were sampled from a woman in her sixties or seventies in good health and CMV-seronegative.

This clone was seen just once. The chain uses TRBV6-1 and TRBJ1-6, with TRBD1 matching 8 bases. The CDR3 is 15 residues long. The V segment lost 6 bases and the J segment 10 bases; nucleotides outside the gene matches: 11. Germline V gene data show CDR1 as MNHNS and CDR2 as SASEGT. The DNA of the CDR3 is TGTGCCAGCAGGGGCGGACAGGGATTTTGGTCACCCCTCCACTTT. It yields the protein CASRGGQGFWSPLHF.

The rearrangement links TRBV27 to TRBJ1-2; 9 bases fit TRBD1. Per the germline V gene, CDR1 is MNHEY and CDR2 is SMNVEV (reference sequence). Trimming at V came to 3 bases and at J to 14 bases, leaving 19 bases not matched to a gene. The CDR3 has 16 residues. This CDR3 reads CASSLSQGQGSPRWTF. The CDR3 DNA follows: TGTGCCAGCAGTTTGTCCCAGGGACAGGGCTCCCCTAGGTGGACCTTC.

This clone was seen only once. The J gene is TRBJ1-2, the V gene TRBV10-2; perhaps TRBD1 as D (5 bases). Trimming removed 10 bases from V and 3 bases from J, with 15 bases in between. The V gene's germline CDR1 is WSHSY and CDR2 SAAADI. CDR3 size: 13 residues. CDR3 in DNA: TGCGCCACCGCGGGGCAGGTTTACTATGGCTACACCTTC. This sequence encodes CATAGQVYYGYTF.

The CDR3 sequence is CATSRGGGQQEEKLFF. The CDR3 DNA is TGTGCCACCAGCAGAGGAGGAGGACAGCAAGAGGAAAAACTGTTTTTT. The chain recombines TRBV15 with TRBJ1-4, with D possibly matching TRBD1 (6 bases). The V and J ends lost 1 base and 8 bases respectively, with 17 bases between them. Germline V gene data show CDR1 as LNHNV and CDR2 as YYDKDF (reference sequence). The CDR3 is made up of 16 amino acids.

This sequence joins TRBV5-1 and TRBJ1-2, with 7 bases aligning to TRBD1. The CDR3 has 14 residues. V was clipped by 4 bases and J by 3 bases; unmatched bases: 6. Germline assignment: CDR1 SGHRS and CDR2 YFSETQ. The CDR3 loop reads CASSPDRSYYGYTF. For the CDR3, the DNA is TGCGCCAGCAGCCCGGACAGGTCTTACTATGGCTACACCTTC.

This clone appeared once. The rearrangement links TRBV9 to TRBJ2-5; 12 bases map to TRBD2. J was trimmed by 2 bases and V by 2 bases; bases with no gene match: 7. Germline loops: CDR1 SGDLS, CDR2 YYNGEE. The CDR3 consists of 17 residues. The CDR3 is CASSVSSGGGVQETQYF. DNA for the CDR3: TGTGCCAGCAGCGTCTCTAGCGGGGGGGGAGTACAAGAGACCCAGTACTTC.

The chain couples TRBV14 to TRBJ1-1, with no clear D. The CDR3 runs to 14 residues. CDR1 and CDR2 from the germline V gene are SGHDN and FVKESK. Between the trimmed V and J ends, which lost 2 bases and 0 bases, there was a span of 7 bases. Here the CDR3 DNA reads TGTGCCAGCAGCCAACCGGGAATGAACACTGAAGCTTTCTTT. Its protein is CASSQPGMNTEAFF.

The V gene is TRBV7-2, the J gene TRBJ1-2; tentatively, D is TRBD1 (5 bases). The germline V gene encodes CDR1 SGHTA and CDR2 FQGNSA. V was clipped by 2 bases and J by 3 bases, with 13 bases between them. The CDR3 is 15 residues long. For the CDR3, the DNA is TGTGCCAGCAGCTTATCGGCCAGGGCCTACTATGGCTACACCTTC. It yields the protein CASSLSARAYYGYTF.

J is TRBJ2-1 and V is TRBV5-1; no clear D gene. Trimming shortened V by 1 base and J by 10 bases, and 9 bases separated the two germline ends. CDR1 and CDR2 (germline): SGHRS, YFSETQ. This CDR3 spans 12 amino acids. The CDR3 bases are TGCGCCAGCAGCTTGAATCCCCTGGAGCAGTTCTTC. Residues: CASSLNPLEQFF.

V gene TRBV5-1 combines with J gene TRBJ1-1; tentative D call: TRBD1 (6 bases). The CDR3 spans 13 residues. V was cut by 4 bases and J by 5 bases, with 12 bases left in between. Per germline, CDR1 SGHRS and CDR2 YFSETQ. The CDR3 loop reads CASSKEGGTEAFF. The CDR3 bases are TGCGCCAGCAGCAAGGAGGGGGGGACTGAAGCTTTCTTT.

The rearrangement links TRBV4-2 to TRBJ1-1; 8 bases map to TRBD1. The length of the CDR3 is 17 residues. J was trimmed by 0 bases and V by 1 base; bases with no gene match: 7. Germline V gene data show CDR1 as LGHNA and CDR2 as YNFKEQ. CDR3 coding DNA: TGTGCCAGCAGCCAAGCCGGACAGGGCCAAATGAACACTGAAGCTTTCTTT. Translated: CASSQAGQGQMNTEAFF.

This clone was counted only a few times. V is TRBV7-9 and J is TRBJ1-2; 7 positions match TRBD1. The CDR3 loop spans 13 amino acids. Germline V gene sequence: CDR1 SEHNR, CDR2 FQNEAQ (reference sequence). Trimming removed 4 bases from V and 8 bases from J; junction bases left unmatched: 7. The CDR3 protein is CASSSDRVGGYTF. The DNA for the CDR3 is TGTGCCAGCAGCTCCGACAGGGTGGGCGGCTACACCTTC.

This clone was observed a few times. J is TRBJ2-1 and V is TRBV7-3; 12 positions agree with TRBD2. V gave up 5 bases and J gave up 2 bases; unmatched junction bases: 1. The CDR3 totals 15 residues. CDR1 and CDR2 (germline): SGHTA, FQGTGA. The chain's CDR3 is CASSRTSGAYNEQFF. Written as DNA, the CDR3 is TGTGCCAGCAGCCGGACTAGCGGGGCCTACAATGAGCAGTTCTTC.

This clone was observed a handful of times. CDR3 in amino acids: CATLPPGLQTYGYTF. The CDR3 DNA sequence: TGTGCCACCTTGCCCCCGGGACTTCAGACCTATGGCTACACCTTC. The chain links TRBV28 to TRBJ1-2; tentatively, D is TRBD1 (5 bases). The CDR3 covers 15 residues. Trimming stripped 10 bases from V and 4 bases from J, with 22 bases between. Germline CDR1 MDHEN, CDR2 SYDVKM.

The chain has TRBV5-1 and TRBJ1-2; D ambiguous. The CDR3 has 14 amino acids. Deletions cut 0 bases from V and 4 bases from J, with 10 bases between. Germline CDR1 reads SGHRS; CDR2 reads YFSETQ. CDR3 region: CASSLDMAGYGYTF. For the CDR3, the DNA is TGCGCCAGCAGCTTGGATATGGCAGGCTATGGCTACACCTTC.

The chain uses TRBV25-1 and TRBJ2-7; TRBD2 aligns across 12 bases. The CDR3 runs to 14 residues. After removal of 6 bases from V and 3 bases from J, the junction contained 3 bases not matched to a gene. Looked up from germline, CDR1 is MGHDK and CDR2 is SYGVNS. The CDR3 spells CASSRTSGDYEQYF. The CDR3 nucleotides are TGTGCCAGCAGCCGGACTAGCGGGGACTACGAGCAGTACTTC.